The 26 T cell receptor beta chains below all came from one sample that was sequenced in a study of T cell repertoires in aging, cancer and after chemotherapy (dated by TCRdb to the late 2010s). TCR beta rearrangements were amplified from genomic DNA isolated from peripheral blood, not from sorted cells or RNA. Sequencing instrument: Illumina MiSeq. Rearranged TRB sequences spanning V, D and J segments were amplified in a multiplex touch-down PCR with a mixed TRB-A/B primer pool. TCRdb itself trimmed the public reads at Q25 with fastp, ran MiXCR and retained productive beta chains. Every distinct CDR3 protein forms one entry, paired with its most common genes and DNA. The sample table holds over 6,500 distinct CDR3 sequences, of which approximately 24% were seen once. The ten biggest clones cover around 8.5% of the sample. Sequencing input: blood. The receptors come from a human donor with a blood cancer.

The chain carries TRBV20-1 and TRBJ2-7; TRBD2 agrees at 9 bases. V lost 0 bases, J lost 4 bases, and 7 bases stayed unmatched. CDR1 is DFQATT, CDR2 SNEGSKA, per germline (reference sequence). The CDR3 is 15 amino acids. The CDR3 sequence: CSARDSGRGLYEQYF. The CDR3 DNA reads TGCAGTGCTAGAGATAGCGGGAGAGGGTTGTACGAGCAGTACTTC.

About this clonotype: This may arise from a read error, as a much more abundant clone is one base away. The chain carries TRBV5-6 and TRBJ2-1; the match to TRBD1 covers 8 bases. This CDR3 spans 14 amino acids. CDR1 is SGHDT and CDR2 is YYEEEE in the germline V gene. This CDR3 reads CASSRRTGYNDQFF. The DNA for the CDR3 is TGTGCCAGCAGCCGTCGGACAGGGTACAATGATCAGTTCTTC.

V is TRBV5-4 and J is TRBJ2-7; 10 bases agree with TRBD1. CDR1 and CDR2 (germline): SGHNT, YYREEE (reference sequence). The CDR3 extends over 14 amino acids. Trimming at V came to 4 bases and at J to 6 bases, leaving 7 bases not matched to a gene. The CDR3 region has the DNA TGTGCCAGCAGCCCCCCGGGACAGGGGCGCGAGCAGTACTTC. The encoded protein is CASSPPGQGREQYF.

This clonotype is medium-sized (0.01 to 0.1%) in the sample. This rearrangement joins TRBV7-6 to TRBJ2-1, with 9 bases matching TRBD2. From germline, CDR1 is SGHVS and CDR2 FNYEAQ. The CDR3 length is 15 residues. The V and J ends lost 2 bases and 9 bases, in that order; junction bases with no gene match: 8. CDR3 sequence: CASSLYGSGSTEQFF. The CDR3 DNA reads TGTGCCAGCAGCTTATATGGTAGCGGGAGTACTGAGCAGTTCTTC.

This clonotype was detected only a few times. The chain combines TRBV5-6 with TRBJ2-7; perhaps TRBD1 as D (6 bases). The CDR3 extends over 14 amino acids. Germline CDR1 is SGHDT and CDR2 is YYEEEE. The ends were cut back, 4 bases at V and 4 bases at J, with 15 bases in the middle. The CDR3 nucleotides are TGTGCCAGCAGCAGCGACAGGTATGGATACGAGCAGTACTTC. The encoded protein is CASSSDRYGYEQYF. Complete variable domain (other parts from reference TRBV5-6 and TRBJ2-7): DAGVTQSPTHLIKTRGQQVTLRCSPKSGHDTVSWYQQALGQGPQFIFQYYEEEERQRGNFPDRFSGHQFPNYSSELNVNALLLGDSALYLCASSSDRYGYEQYFGPGTRLTVT.

This clonotype was picked up a small number of times. The chain has TRBV24-1 and TRBJ2-1; 7 bases agree with TRBD1. V was clipped by 4 bases and J by 5 bases; unmatched bases: 13. CDR1 and CDR2 from the germline V gene are KGHDR and SFDVKD. The CDR3 consists of 17 residues. CDR3 in DNA: TGTGCCACCAGTGACTCGACAGGGATCTTATCTAACAATGAGCAGTTCTTC. Protein: CATSDSTGILSNNEQFF.

The rearrangement uses TRBV5-6 and TRBJ1-5; TRBD1 matches 11 bases. The CDR3 length is 16 residues. The germline gives CDR1 SGHDT, CDR2 YYEEEE. The J segment lost 7 bases and the V segment lost 2 bases, leaving 8 bases of the junction unmatched. The CDR3 region is CASSLDGTGGWQPQHF. The CDR3 bases are TGTGCCAGCAGCTTAGACGGGACAGGGGGTTGGCAGCCCCAGCATTTT.

V and J are TRBV11-3 and TRBJ2-4; D is uncertain. V lost 1 base to trimming and J lost 8 bases, with 12 bases between them. CDR1 is SGHNT, CDR2 YENEEA, per germline. This CDR3 spans 14 amino acids. The CDR3 sequence is CASSLGYENDIQYF. In DNA form, the CDR3 reads TGTGCCAGCAGCTTAGGTTATGAAAACGACATTCAGTACTTC.

By share of the sample, this clonotype is medium-sized. The chain couples TRBV7-2 to TRBJ2-3; TRBD2 matches 7 bases. Germline CDR1 is SGHTA and CDR2 is FQGNSA. The CDR3 length is 15 residues. V lost 5 bases, J lost 0 bases, and 5 bases stayed unmatched. CDR3 in DNA: TGTGCCAGCAGCAGCGGGGCGGGCAGCACAGATACGCAGTATTTT. It codes for CASSSGAGSTDTQYF.

This clonotype appeared a few times. The rearrangement links TRBV20-1 to TRBJ1-2; 8 bases line up with TRBD1. Germline-derived CDR1 and CDR2 are DFQATT and SNEGSKA (reference sequence). Trimming cost V 3 bases and J 4 bases; bases outside gene matches: 10. The CDR3 runs to 15 residues. The CDR3 nucleotides are TGCAGTGCTAGCTCTGAAGGACAGGGCATCTATGGCTACACCTTC. Translation gives CSASSEGQGIYGYTF.

The sample holds a few counts of this clonotype. The chain recombines TRBV27 with TRBJ1-6; tentatively, D is TRBD1 (6 bases). Germline V gene sequence: CDR1 MNHEY, CDR2 SMNVEV (reference sequence). This CDR3 region has 16 residues. The germline V and J ends were trimmed by 6 bases and 6 bases, with 18 bases remaining between them. The DNA of the CDR3 is TGTGCCAGCAGGGAAACCGGGACAAGCCCTAATTCACCCCTCCACTTT. It translates to CASRETGTSPNSPLHF.

The chain combines TRBV28 with TRBJ1-1; D unresolved. Trimming removed 11 bases at V and 4 bases at J, with 17 bases between. Germline V lookup: CDR1 MDHEN, CDR2 SYDVKM. The CDR3 has 13 amino acids. CDR3 nucleotides: TGTGCCCACACTAGGGAGGTGGGCACTGAAGCTTTCTTT. Its translation: CAHTREVGTEAFF.

This clonotype is labeled medium-sized. The genes are TRBV12-3 or TRBV12-4 and TRBJ1-4, with D perhaps TRBD1 (6 bases). The V gene lost 4 bases and the J gene lost 5 bases, with 11 bases spanning the gap. The CDR3 loop spans 14 amino acids. DNA for the CDR3: TGTGCCAGCAGTTCACGGGGGGGCAATGAAAAACTGTTTTTT. This encodes CASSSRGGNEKLFF.

This clonotype was found a few times. The DNA for the CDR3 is TGCAGTGCTAGAGATATGGCAGCTAACTATGGCTACACCTTC. This sequence encodes CSARDMAANYGYTF. V and J are TRBV20-1 and TRBJ1-2; no firm D call. CDR1 is DFQATT and CDR2 is SNEGSKA in the germline V gene (reference sequence). V lost 0 bases and J lost 0, with 8 bases in between. This CDR3 region has 14 residues.

By share, this clonotype ranks as medium-sized. The rearrangement links TRBV19 to TRBJ1-4; 8 bases align to TRBD1. Germline CDR1 LNHDA, CDR2 SQIVND (reference sequence). The CDR3 runs 20 residues. Trimming at V came to 9 bases and at J to 0 bases, leaving 21 bases not matched to a gene. The CDR3 coding sequence is TGTGCCAGCCTTAACATCCGGGACAGGTCATCCTTTGCAACTAATGAAAAACTGTTTTTT. It specifies CASLNIRDRSSFATNEKLFF.

This chain connects TRBV20-1 to TRBJ1-5, with D tentatively TRBD1 (5 bases). The germline V gene has CDR1 DFQATT and CDR2 SNEGSKA (reference sequence). V was clipped by 4 bases and J by 8 bases, with 15 bases between them. The CDR3 runs to 13 residues. The CDR3 region has the DNA TGCAGTGCTAACGCAGGGACCTATAAGCCCCAGCATTTT. It specifies CSANAGTYKPQHF.

The chain uses TRBV11-2 and TRBJ2-5; D is ambiguous. The V gene lost 8 bases and the J gene lost 0 bases, with 10 bases spanning the gap. Germline V gene sequence: CDR1 SGHAT, CDR2 FQNNGV. The CDR3 has 13 amino acids. This CDR3 reads CASGGRYQETQYF. DNA of the CDR3: TGTGCCAGCGGTGGGCGGTACCAAGAGACCCAGTACTTC.

The chain couples TRBV7-2 to TRBJ1-5; a possible D gene is TRBD1 (6 bases). V dropped 5 bases and J dropped 5 bases, with 22 bases sitting between them. Germline-derived CDR1 and CDR2 are SGHTA and FQGNSA. CDR3 length: 17 residues. Here the CDR3 DNA reads TGTGCCAGCAGCCGAGAAGGAACAGGGCGCGCAGATCAGCCCCAGCATTTT. Translation: CASSREGTGRADQPQHF.

Concerning this clonotype: This may come from a read error, since a much larger clone is one base off. The chain carries TRBV19 and TRBJ2-7; perhaps TRBD2 as D (6 bases). From germline, CDR1 is LNHDA and CDR2 SQIVND (reference sequence). This CDR3 is 14 amino acids long. This chain's CDR3 is CATRDRESSYKQYF. CDR3 nucleotide sequence: TGTGCCACCAGGGACCGGGAGAGCTCCTACAAGCAGTACTTC.

The gene calls are TRBV6-2 or TRBV6-3 and TRBJ2-1; 11 bases are a match to TRBD2. The V segment lost 5 bases and the J segment 4 bases; nucleotides outside the gene matches: 4. The germline CDR1 and CDR2 sequences are MNHEY and SVGEGT. This CDR3 is built from 15 residues. CDR3 in amino acids: CASSLLAGGYNEQFF. The CDR3 nucleotides read TGTGCCAGCAGTCTTCTAGCGGGAGGTTACAATGAGCAGTTCTTC.

By frequency in the sample, this clonotype is medium-sized. V is TRBV5-6 and J is TRBJ1-2; D perhaps matches TRBD1 (6 bases). Trimming cost V 1 base and J 8 bases, with 12 bases left between them. CDR1 is SGHDT and CDR2 is YYEEEE in the germline V gene. This CDR3 is built from 13 residues. The CDR3 protein is CASSLRGAQGYTF. The CDR3 bases are TGTGCCAGCAGCTTGAGGGGGGCGCAAGGCTACACCTTC.

The chain carries TRBV12-3 or TRBV12-4 and TRBJ2-1, with TRBD2 as a possible D gene (7 bases). This CDR3 is 15 amino acids long. V was pared by 7 bases and J by 10 bases, with 23 bases between. For the CDR3, the DNA is TGTGCCAGCACCCTGGAAAGGGGGAGGGCGGCGGAGCAGTTCTTC. Its translation is CASTLERGRAAEQFF.

The chain links TRBV7-9 to TRBJ1-2; TRBD1 aligns across 8 bases. CDR3 size: 15 residues. Germline CDR1 is SEHNR and CDR2 is FQNEAQ (reference sequence). Trimming cost V 6 bases and J 7 bases; bases outside gene matches: 13. The CDR3 nucleotides are TGTGCCAGCAGACCACCAGGGGCAGGGGGCAGTGGCTACACCTTC. Its translation: CASRPPGAGGSGYTF.

The chain couples TRBV28 to TRBJ2-3, with TRBD2 matching 8 bases. With V trimmed by 5 bases and J by 2 bases, 9 bases remained unmatched. This CDR3 spans 16 amino acids. From germline, CDR1 is MDHEN and CDR2 SYDVKM. This chain's CDR3 is CASSEVGGGYTDTQYF. CDR3 in DNA: TGTGCCAGCAGTGAGGTCGGCGGGGGGTACACAGATACGCAGTATTTT.

This chain connects TRBV11-2 to TRBJ2-2, with TRBD1 identical over 9 bases. Trimming cost V 5 bases and J 6 bases; bases outside gene matches: 16. This CDR3 is 18 amino acids long. The germline gives CDR1 SGHAT, CDR2 FQNNGV. CDR3 in DNA: TGTGCCAGCAGCCCCCTTGGCGGACAGGGGCGTTCCGCCGGGGAGCTGTTTTTT. Residues: CASSPLGGQGRSAGELFF. The full variable domain, rest sourced from reference TRBV11-2 and TRBJ2-2, is EAGVAQSPRYKIIEKRQSVAFWCNPISGHATLYWYQQILGQGPKLLIQFQNNGVVDDSQLPKDRFSAERLKGVDSTLKIQPAKLEDSAVYLCASSPLGGQGRSAGELFFGEGSRLTVL.

This sequence joins TRBV29-1 and TRBJ2-6; 7 nucleotides align to TRBD2. V was pared by 4 bases and J by 0 bases, with 6 bases of the junction left unmatched. This CDR3 comprises 16 residues. Germline V gene sequence: CDR1 SQVTM, CDR2 ANQGSEA. The CDR3 loop reads CSVVGGANSGANVLTF. CDR3 bases: TGCAGCGTTGTGGGAGGGGCTAACTCTGGGGCCAACGTCCTGACTTTC.